One and the same sample provided the 30 T cell receptor beta chains below, sequenced in a study of molecular identifiers for immune sequencing clone quantification. TCRdb analysed the PCR reads with MiXCR anew, one entry per CDR3 protein. The data show tens of thousands of distinct CDR3 sequences, with 18% seen just once and approximately 1.5% held by the top ten. The source material was naive CD8+ T cells from blood, with Jurkat cell RNA spiked in. Subset given: FACS-sorted CD8+CD4-CCR7+CD45RA+ naive T cells. Every receptor here comes from a human donor in good health. Some libraries in this study had Jurkat cell RNA spiked in.

This rearrangement joins TRBV11-3 to TRBJ2-7, with unresolved D. V shed 4 bases and J shed 3 bases, with 10 bases lying between them. This CDR3 comprises 13 residues. The germline V gene encodes CDR1 SGHNT and CDR2 YENEEA. The CDR3 nucleotides read TGTGCCAGCAGCTACAACTCGGGCTACGAGCAGTACTTC. Residues: CASSYNSGYEQYF.

This clonotype has a count of ten or more. J is TRBJ2-5 and V is TRBV7-2, with TRBD1 as a possible D gene (5 bases). The CDR3 has 15 amino acids. V shed 5 bases and J shed 0 bases, with 13 bases lying between them. Germline V gene data show CDR1 as SGHTA and CDR2 as FQGNSA. The CDR3 sequence: CASSLLLDNQETQYF. CDR3 DNA: TGTGCCAGCAGCCTTCTGTTGGACAACCAAGAGACCCAGTACTTC.

In its sample, this clonotype was seen many times. V usage is TRBV6-5 and J usage is TRBJ1-1, with 8 bases matching TRBD1. V trimming: 6 bases; J trimming: 12 bases; junction bases outside the gene matches: 9. The CDR3 has 12 amino acids. Germline lookup yields CDR1 MNHEY and CDR2 SVGAGI. CDR3 loop: CASSTGTGRPFF. CDR3 coding DNA: TGTGCCAGCAGCACCGGGACAGGTCGGCCTTTCTTT.

This clonotype was detected many times. V is TRBV5-1 and J is TRBJ1-1; 9 bases match TRBD1. Germline-derived CDR1 and CDR2 are SGHRS and YFSETQ. There are 16 residues in the CDR3. J was trimmed by 5 bases and V by 4 bases; bases with no gene match: 12. CDR3 sequence (DNA): TGCGCCAGCAGCCCTGGGACAGGGACAATGGGTACTGAAGCTTTCTTT. Its translation is CASSPGTGTMGTEAFF.

This clonotype was counted ten times or more. The rearrangement links TRBV4-1 to TRBJ1-6; D unclear. Germline lookup yields CDR1 MGHRA and CDR2 YSYEKL. The CDR3 is 14 amino acids. V gave up 0 bases and J gave up 5 bases, with 5 bases separating them. The CDR3 nucleotides read TGCGCCAGCAGCCAAGATTTTGATAATTCACCCCTCCACTTT. Amino acid sequence: CASSQDFDNSPLHF.

This clonotype came up many times. This chain uses TRBV4-1 with TRBJ2-1; D gene uncertain. Germline CDR1 reads MGHRA; CDR2 reads YSYEKL. The CDR3 runs to 13 residues. Trimming pared 2 bases from V and 5 bases from J, leaving 7 bases between. The CDR3 sequence: CASSQSPNNEQFF. The CDR3 DNA sequence: TGCGCCAGCAGCCAATCACCAAACAATGAGCAGTTCTTC.

This clonotype appeared many times. At one boundary the junction diverges from the germline segment, which might be a read error. The gene calls are TRBV28 and TRBJ2-7, with a weak D call TRBD1 (6 bases). Germline loops: CDR1 MDHEN, CDR2 SYDVKM. The CDR3 has 12 residues. CDR3 sequence: CASSFRGYEQYF. CDR3 nucleotides: TGCGCCAGCAGTTTCAGGGGCTACGAGCAGTACTTC.

Of note for this clonotype: One end of the junction fails to match germline, which may point to a read error. Here the CDR3 DNA reads TGTGCCGGCAGCTTAGTTGTCGATCCCCTCTACAATGAGCAGTTCTTC. It specifies CAGSLVVDPLYNEQFF. The V call is TRBV7-6, the J call TRBJ2-1; no clear D gene. There are 16 residues in the CDR3. Per germline, CDR1 SGHVS and CDR2 FNYEAQ.

The table lists this clonotype with many counts. The J gene is TRBJ2-3, the V gene TRBV30, with D unclear. The V end was cut by 1 base, the J end by 2 bases, with 7 bases between. CDR3 length: 13 residues. Germline V CDR1 and CDR2: GTSNPN, SVGIG (reference sequence). The CDR3 DNA is TGTGCCTGGAGTGACTTAAACACAGATACGCAGTATTTT. Amino acid sequence: CAWSDLNTDTQYF.

This clonotype was counted ten times or more. The chain recombines TRBV4-1 with TRBJ2-3; tentative D call: TRBD1 (5 bases). Germline assignment: CDR1 MGHRA and CDR2 YSYEKL. CDR3 length: 16 amino acids. The V gene lost 0 bases and the J gene lost 4 bases, with 14 bases spanning the gap. CDR3 sequence reads: CASSQENPGFSDTQYF. The CDR3 DNA follows: TGCGCCAGCAGCCAAGAAAACCCAGGGTTCTCAGATACGCAGTATTTT.

This clonotype was counted a few times. The chain is built from TRBV20-1 and TRBJ2-1; no clear D gene. Deletions cut 6 bases from V and 2 bases from J, with 5 bases between. In germline, CDR1 is DFQATT, CDR2 SNEGSKA (reference sequence). CDR3 length: 11 amino acids. The CDR3 sequence is CSAETYNEQFF. The CDR3 DNA reads as TGCAGTGCCGAAACCTACAATGAGCAGTTCTTC.

This clonotype was picked up many times. This chain connects TRBV28 to TRBJ1-1, with a weak D call TRBD1 (6 bases). The ends were cut back, 3 bases at V and 7 bases at J, with 15 bases in the middle. This CDR3 spans 14 amino acids. Per germline, CDR1 MDHEN and CDR2 SYDVKM. The CDR3 sequence is CASSFPPRGNEAFF. The CDR3, as DNA: TGTGCCAGCAGTTTCCCCCCCAGGGGAAATGAAGCTTTCTTT. Full variable domain (rest looked up from reference TRBV28 and TRBJ1-1): DVKVTQSSRYLVKRTGEKVFLECVQDMDHENMFWYRQDPGLGLRLIYFSYDVKMKEKGDIPEGYSVSREKKERFSLILESASTNQTSMYLCASSFPPRGNEAFFGQGTRLTVV.

This clonotype was found a few times. J is TRBJ2-1 and V is TRBV9; TRBD2 matches at 12 bases. Germline CDR1 and CDR2: SGDLS and YYNGEE. The junction had 11 bases not matched to a gene; V was cut back by 1 base and J by 9 bases. The CDR3 spans 17 residues. The CDR3 DNA is TGTGCCAGCAGCGTACCCAGACTAGCGGGAGAGAGAGGTGAGCAGTTCTTC. It specifies CASSVPRLAGERGEQFF.

Many counts were recorded for this clonotype. In DNA, the CDR3 is TGTGCCAGCAGTTTAGCGAACACTGAAGCTTTCTTT. Protein product: CASSLANTEAFF. The chain uses TRBV12-3 or TRBV12-4 and TRBJ1-1, with no clear D. This CDR3 region has 12 residues. The V and J ends lost 0 bases and 1 base respectively, with 0 bases between them.

This clonotype was seen repeatedly, ten times or more. V gene TRBV4-1 combines with J gene TRBJ2-2, with TRBD2 matching over 10 bases. The CDR3 sequence is 18 residues long. The germline gives CDR1 MGHRA, CDR2 YSYEKL. V lost 1 base and J lost 4; bases outside the gene matches: 9. CDR3: CASSQAPSGSFGTGELFF. The CDR3 coding sequence is TGCGCCAGCAGCCAAGCGCCTAGCGGGAGTTTCGGCACCGGGGAGCTGTTTTTT.

This clonotype was picked up many times. The V call is TRBV6-2 or TRBV6-3, the J call TRBJ2-2, with D perhaps TRBD1 (5 bases). The CDR3 sequence is 17 residues long. Trimming removed 0 bases from V and 0 bases from J, with 11 bases in between. Germline lookup yields CDR1 MNHEY and CDR2 SVGEGT. In nucleotides, the CDR3 is TGTGCCAGCAGTTACTCGGGGCCGCGCTCGAACACCGGGGAGCTGTTTTTT. As protein: CASSYSGPRSNTGELFF.

The table lists this clonotype with many counts. The genes are TRBV20-1 and TRBJ2-1; D unresolved. Germline CDR1 reads DFQATT; CDR2 reads SNEGSKA (reference sequence). V lost 0 bases and J lost 0, with 15 bases in between. The CDR3 spans 17 residues. The CDR3 nucleotides are TGCAGTGCTAGAGATCTCTCGGCCGGCGGCTCCTACAATGAGCAGTTCTTC. Amino acids: CSARDLSAGGSYNEQFF.

The V and J genes are TRBV12-3 or TRBV12-4 and TRBJ2-7, with a weak D call TRBD1 (6 bases). This CDR3 contains 14 residues. The germline V and J ends were trimmed by 5 bases and 1 base, with 12 bases remaining between them. This chain's CDR3 is CASSQQGASYEQYF. As DNA, the CDR3 is TGTGCCAGCAGTCAACAGGGTGCTTCCTACGAGCAGTACTTC.

At least ten counts were recorded for this clonotype. The CDR3 protein is CASSLSSGGASYEQYF. CDR3 in DNA: TGTGCCAGCAGTTTATCTTCCGGGGGGGCCTCCTACGAGCAGTACTTC. The V gene is TRBV27, the J gene TRBJ2-7, with 8 positions matching TRBD2. The CDR3 runs to 16 residues. The germline CDR1 and CDR2 sequences are MNHEY and SMNVEV (reference sequence). The V and J ends lost 0 bases and 0 bases, in that order; junction bases with no gene match: 4.

Many counts were recorded for this clonotype. The chain combines TRBV21-1 with TRBJ2-5; the table calls TRBD2, which could not be checked here. TRBV21-1 is marked as a pseudogene. This CDR3 comprises 15 residues. The CDR3 nucleotides read TGTGCCAGCAGCAGGCGACTAGCGGGAGAAGAGACCCAGTACTTC. Protein product: CASSRRLAGEETQYF.

Points on this clonotype: The junction does not match germline at one end; this may be a read error. V gene TRBV10-1 combines with J gene TRBJ2-7; TRBD1 matches 9 bases. The germline V gene has CDR1 WNHNN and CDR2 SYGVQD (reference sequence). CDR3 length: 16 amino acids. CDR3 amino acids: CVSSGNAGTGSYEQYF. CDR3 sequence (DNA): TGCGTCAGCAGTGGGAACGCCGGGACAGGGAGCTACGAGCAGTACTTC.

This clonotype has a handful of counts. A much larger clone lies one base from this, so it may be a read error. The chain joins TRBV30 to TRBJ2-1; maybe TRBD1 (7 bases). The CDR3 has 13 amino acids. From germline, CDR1 is GTSNPN and CDR2 SVGIG (reference sequence). The CDR3 loop reads CAGSRGAPNGQFF. The CDR3 bases are TGTGCCGGGAGCAGGGGGGCCCCCAATGGGCAGTTCTTC.

This clonotype was observed many times. This chain connects TRBV14 to TRBJ2-1, with D perhaps TRBD1 or TRBD2 (7 bases each). V lost 0 bases, J lost 5 bases, and 23 bases lay in between. The CDR3 consists of 19 residues. Germline values: CDR1 SGHDN, CDR2 FVKESK. CDR3 sequence: CASSQDPGGQLASDNEQFF. CDR3 coding DNA: TGTGCCAGCAGCCAAGATCCGGGGGGACAGCTAGCGTCAGACAATGAGCAGTTCTTC.

This clonotype appeared many times. The chain couples TRBV4-2 to TRBJ2-5; D remains ambiguous. This CDR3 has 13 amino acids. Trimming removed 0 bases at V and 6 bases at J, with 8 bases between. CDR1 and CDR2 (germline): LGHNA, YNFKEQ. This CDR3 is CASSQDLGKTQYF. The CDR3 DNA follows: TGTGCCAGCAGCCAAGATCTGGGGAAGACCCAGTACTTC.

This clonotype has a count of ten or more. The V call is TRBV20-1, the J call TRBJ2-7; D is perhaps TRBD2 (5 bases). V lost 8 bases and J lost 7, with 12 bases in between. The germline V gene has CDR1 DFQATT and CDR2 SNEGSKA (reference sequence). The CDR3 totals 10 residues. The CDR3 reads CSLALGEQYF. CDR3 coding DNA: TGCAGTCTAGCCTTGGGGGAGCAGTACTTC.

This clonotype was picked up a small number of times. The chain employs TRBV4-3 and TRBJ2-3, with 9 bases identical to TRBD2. CDR3 length: 18 amino acids. Germline V CDR1 and CDR2: LGHNA, YSLEER. Trimming cost V 1 base and J 0 bases; bases outside gene matches: 8. In DNA form, the CDR3 reads TGCGCCAGCAGCCAAGCCGGGGTAGCGGGAGTTAGCACAGATACGCAGTATTTT. Its translation: CASSQAGVAGVSTDTQYF.

This clonotype was seen ten or more times. The J gene is TRBJ1-2, the V gene TRBV28, with a possible D match to TRBD1 (6 bases). This CDR3 spans 12 amino acids. The germline V gene has CDR1 MDHEN and CDR2 SYDVKM. The V end was cut by 2 bases, the J end by 6 bases, with 7 bases between. The CDR3: CASSLRGHGYTF. CDR3 sequence (DNA): TGTGCCAGCAGTTTACGGGGGCATGGCTACACCTTC.

This clonotype occurred a few times. V is TRBV12-3 or TRBV12-4 and J is TRBJ2-7; TRBD1 might be the D (6 bases). The CDR3 is 13 residues long. Trimming took 10 bases from V and 5 from J, leaving 18 bases between them. This CDR3 is CATAVQGRDEQYF. For the CDR3, the DNA is TGTGCCACCGCCGTACAGGGAAGGGACGAGCAGTACTTC.

The table lists this clonotype with many counts. This CDR3 is CASSFDGQGSTDTQYF. CDR3 coding DNA: TGTGCCAGCAGCTTTGACGGACAGGGTAGCACAGATACGCAGTATTTT. The rearrangement links TRBV11-2 to TRBJ2-3; 8 nucleotides agree with TRBD1. CDR1 is SGHAT and CDR2 is FQNNGV in the germline V gene. The CDR3 covers 16 residues. V lost 3 bases, J lost 0 bases, and 5 bases stayed unmatched.

This clonotype was observed many times. The genes are TRBV4-3 and TRBJ2-7; no clear D. The germline V gene encodes CDR1 LGHNA and CDR2 YSLEER. Deletions cut 5 bases from V and 0 bases from J, with 8 bases between. This CDR3 has 13 amino acids. The DNA of the CDR3 is TGCGCCAGCAGCGGCGATCTCTCCTACGAGCAGTACTTC. Its protein is CASSGDLSYEQYF.